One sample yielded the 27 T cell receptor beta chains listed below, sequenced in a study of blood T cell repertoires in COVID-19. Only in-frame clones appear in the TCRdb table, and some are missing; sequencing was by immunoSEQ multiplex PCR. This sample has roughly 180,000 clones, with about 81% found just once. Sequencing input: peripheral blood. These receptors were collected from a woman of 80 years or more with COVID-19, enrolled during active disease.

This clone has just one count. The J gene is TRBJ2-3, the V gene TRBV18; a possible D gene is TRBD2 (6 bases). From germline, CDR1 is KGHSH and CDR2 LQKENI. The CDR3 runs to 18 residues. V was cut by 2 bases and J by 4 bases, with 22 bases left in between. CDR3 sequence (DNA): TGTGCCAGCTCACCATTGGGACCCGGGACTCAGGGATCAGATACGCAGTATTTT. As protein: CASSPLGPGTQGSDTQYF.

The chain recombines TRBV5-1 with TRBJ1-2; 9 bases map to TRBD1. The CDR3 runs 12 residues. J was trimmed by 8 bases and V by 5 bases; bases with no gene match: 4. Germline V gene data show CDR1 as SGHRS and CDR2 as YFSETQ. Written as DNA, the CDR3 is TGCGCCAGCAGGCCCGGGACAGGGGGCTACACCTTC. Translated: CASRPGTGGYTF.

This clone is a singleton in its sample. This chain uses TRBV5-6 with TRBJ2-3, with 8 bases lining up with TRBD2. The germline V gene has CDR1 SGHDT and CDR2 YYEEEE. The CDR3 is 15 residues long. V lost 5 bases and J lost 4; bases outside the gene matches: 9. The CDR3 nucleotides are TGTGCCAGCAGACGATTCGGGGGGGCCGCAGATACGCAGTATTTT. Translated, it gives CASRRFGGAADTQYF.

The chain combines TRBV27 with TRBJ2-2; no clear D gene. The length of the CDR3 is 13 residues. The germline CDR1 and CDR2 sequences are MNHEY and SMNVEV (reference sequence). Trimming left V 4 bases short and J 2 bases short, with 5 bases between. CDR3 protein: CASSSFNTGELFF. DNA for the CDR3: TGTGCCAGCAGTTCATTTAACACCGGGGAGCTGTTTTTT.

The CDR3 is CASSLGGGRVEQFF. CDR3 nucleotides: TGTGCCAGCAGTTTGGGGGGAGGTAGGGTTGAGCAGTTCTTC. The chain carries TRBV28 and TRBJ2-1, with TRBD2 as a possible D gene (6 bases). V was pared by 3 bases and J by 9 bases, with 15 bases between. The CDR3 covers 14 residues. The germline CDR1 and CDR2 sequences are MDHEN and SYDVKM.

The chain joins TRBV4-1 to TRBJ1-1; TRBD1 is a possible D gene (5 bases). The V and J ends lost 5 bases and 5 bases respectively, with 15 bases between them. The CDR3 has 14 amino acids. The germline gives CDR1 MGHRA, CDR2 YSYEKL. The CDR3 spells CASSTGQGITEAFF. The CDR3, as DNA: TGCGCCAGCAGCACCGGTCAGGGAATTACTGAAGCTTTCTTT.

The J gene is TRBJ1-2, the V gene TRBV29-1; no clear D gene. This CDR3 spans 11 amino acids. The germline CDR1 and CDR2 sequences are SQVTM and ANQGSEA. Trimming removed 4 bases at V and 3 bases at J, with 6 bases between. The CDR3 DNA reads TGCAGCGTTGGCGGGGACTATGGCTACACCTTC. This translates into CSVGGDYGYTF.

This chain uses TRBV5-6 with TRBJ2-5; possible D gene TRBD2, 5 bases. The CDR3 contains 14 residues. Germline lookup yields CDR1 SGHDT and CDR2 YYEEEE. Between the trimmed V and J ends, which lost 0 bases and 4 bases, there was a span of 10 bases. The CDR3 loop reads CASSLALVGETQYF. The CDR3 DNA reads TGTGCCAGCAGCTTGGCACTAGTTGGAGAGACCCAGTACTTC.

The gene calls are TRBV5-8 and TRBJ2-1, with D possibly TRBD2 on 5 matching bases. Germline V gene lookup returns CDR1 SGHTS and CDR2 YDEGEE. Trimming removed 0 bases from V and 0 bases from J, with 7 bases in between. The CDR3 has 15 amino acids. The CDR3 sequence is CASSLGTFSYNEQFF. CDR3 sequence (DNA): TGTGCCAGCAGCTTGGGGACTTTCTCCTACAATGAGCAGTTCTTC.

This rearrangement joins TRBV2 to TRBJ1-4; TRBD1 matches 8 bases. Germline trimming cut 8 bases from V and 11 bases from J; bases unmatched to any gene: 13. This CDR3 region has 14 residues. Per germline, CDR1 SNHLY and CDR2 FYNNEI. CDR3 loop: CASAPVGRGQKLFF. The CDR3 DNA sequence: TGTGCCAGCGCGCCGGTTGGCAGGGGGCAGAAACTGTTTTTT. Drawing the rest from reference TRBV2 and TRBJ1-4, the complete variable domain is EPEVTQTPSHQVTQMGQEVILRCVPISNHLYFYWYRQILGQKVEFLVSFYNNEISEKSEIFDDQFSVERPDGSNFTLKIRSTKLEDSAMYFCASAPVGRGQKLFFGSGTQLSVL.

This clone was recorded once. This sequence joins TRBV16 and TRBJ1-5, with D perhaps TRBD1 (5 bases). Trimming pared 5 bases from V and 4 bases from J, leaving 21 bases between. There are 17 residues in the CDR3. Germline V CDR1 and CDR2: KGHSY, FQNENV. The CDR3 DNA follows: TGTGCCAGCAGCTCAAGTATTCTGGCAGGGCGGAATCAGCCCCAGCATTTT. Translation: CASSSSILAGRNQPQHF.

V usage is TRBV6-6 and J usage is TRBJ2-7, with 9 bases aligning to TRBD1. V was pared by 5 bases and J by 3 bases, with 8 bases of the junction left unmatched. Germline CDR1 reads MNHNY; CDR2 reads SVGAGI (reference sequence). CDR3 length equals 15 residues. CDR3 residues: CASSIRGQGHYEQYF. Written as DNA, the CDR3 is TGTGCCAGCAGTATAAGGGGACAGGGCCACTACGAGCAGTACTTC.

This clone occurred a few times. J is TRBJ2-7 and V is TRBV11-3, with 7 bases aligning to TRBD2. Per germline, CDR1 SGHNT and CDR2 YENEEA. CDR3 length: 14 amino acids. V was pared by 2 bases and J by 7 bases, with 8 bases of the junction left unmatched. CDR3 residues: CASSLRRGSGEQYF. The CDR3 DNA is TGTGCCAGCAGCTTACGGCGGGGGTCGGGGGAGCAGTACTTC.

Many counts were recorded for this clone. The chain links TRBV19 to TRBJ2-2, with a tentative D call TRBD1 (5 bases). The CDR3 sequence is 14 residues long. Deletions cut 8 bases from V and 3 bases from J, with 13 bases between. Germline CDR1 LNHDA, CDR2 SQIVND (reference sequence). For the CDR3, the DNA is TGTGCCAGTGAAACTCTACAGGACACCGGGGAGCTGTTTTTT. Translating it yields CASETLQDTGELFF. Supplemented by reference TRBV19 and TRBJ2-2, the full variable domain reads DGGITQSPKYLFRKEGQNVTLSCEQNLNHDAMYWYRQDPGQGLRLIYYSQIVNDFQKGDIAEGYSVSREKKESFPLTVTSAQKNPTAFYLCASETLQDTGELFFGEGSRLTVL.

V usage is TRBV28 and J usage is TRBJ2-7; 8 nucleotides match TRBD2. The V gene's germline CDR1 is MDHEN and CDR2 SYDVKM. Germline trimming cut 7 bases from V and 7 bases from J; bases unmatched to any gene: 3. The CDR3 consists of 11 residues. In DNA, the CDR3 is TGTGCCAGCAATCTAGCGGGTGAGCAGTACTTC. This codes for CASNLAGEQYF.

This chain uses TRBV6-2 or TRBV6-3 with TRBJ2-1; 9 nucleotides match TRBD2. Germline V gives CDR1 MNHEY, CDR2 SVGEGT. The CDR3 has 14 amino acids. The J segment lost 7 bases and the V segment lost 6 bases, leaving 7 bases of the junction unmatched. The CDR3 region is CASRPSGNLNEQFF. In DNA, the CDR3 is TGTGCCAGCAGACCTAGCGGGAATTTAAATGAGCAGTTCTTC.

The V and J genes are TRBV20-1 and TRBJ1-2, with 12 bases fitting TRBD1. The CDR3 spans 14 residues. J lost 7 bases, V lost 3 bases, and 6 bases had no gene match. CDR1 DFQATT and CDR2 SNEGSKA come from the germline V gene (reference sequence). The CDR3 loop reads CSASHRDRGPGYTF. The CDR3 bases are TGCAGTGCTAGTCACCGGGACAGGGGGCCTGGCTACACCTTC.

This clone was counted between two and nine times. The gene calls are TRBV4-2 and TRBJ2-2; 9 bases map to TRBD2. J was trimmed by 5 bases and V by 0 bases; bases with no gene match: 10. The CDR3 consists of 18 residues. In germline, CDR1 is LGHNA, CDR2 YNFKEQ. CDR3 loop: CASSQDPIWSGRTGELFF. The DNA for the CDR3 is TGTGCCAGCAGCCAAGATCCGATTTGGAGCGGGAGGACCGGGGAGCTGTTTTTT.

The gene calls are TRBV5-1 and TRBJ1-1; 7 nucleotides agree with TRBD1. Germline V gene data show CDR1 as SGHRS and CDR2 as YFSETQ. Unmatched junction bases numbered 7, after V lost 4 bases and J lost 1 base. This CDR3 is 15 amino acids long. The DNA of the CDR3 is TGCGCCAGCAGCACCGACAGGGTTGGGAACACTGAAGCTTTCTTT. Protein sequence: CASSTDRVGNTEAFF.

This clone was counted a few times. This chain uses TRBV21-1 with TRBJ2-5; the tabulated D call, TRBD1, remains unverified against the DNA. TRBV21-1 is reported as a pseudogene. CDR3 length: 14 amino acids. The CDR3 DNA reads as TGTGCCAGCACGTCCGGGACAGGGGCAGAGACCCAGTACTTC. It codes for CASTSGTGAETQYF.

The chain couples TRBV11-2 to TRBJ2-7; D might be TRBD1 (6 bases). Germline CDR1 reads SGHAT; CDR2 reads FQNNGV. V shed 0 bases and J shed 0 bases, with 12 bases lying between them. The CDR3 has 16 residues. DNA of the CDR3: TGTGCCAGCAGCTTAGACAGGGGCGAGTTCTCCTACGAGCAGTACTTC. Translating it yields CASSLDRGEFSYEQYF.

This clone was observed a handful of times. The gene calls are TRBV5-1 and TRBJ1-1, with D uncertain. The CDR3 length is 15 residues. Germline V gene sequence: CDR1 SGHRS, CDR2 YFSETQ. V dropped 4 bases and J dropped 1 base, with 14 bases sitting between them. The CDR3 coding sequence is TGCGCCAGCAGCCTCACCCAACAGACGAACACTGAAGCTTTCTTT. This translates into CASSLTQQTNTEAFF.

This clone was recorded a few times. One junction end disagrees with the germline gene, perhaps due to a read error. The CDR3 reads CASSEDRTLSNQPQHF. CDR3 DNA: TGTGCCAGCAGCGAAGACAGGACCTTAAGCAATCAGCCCCAGCATTTT. The rearrangement uses TRBV6-1 and TRBJ1-5; D is possibly TRBD1 (6 bases). The CDR3 extends over 16 amino acids. The germline CDR1 and CDR2 sequences are MNHNS and SASEGT.

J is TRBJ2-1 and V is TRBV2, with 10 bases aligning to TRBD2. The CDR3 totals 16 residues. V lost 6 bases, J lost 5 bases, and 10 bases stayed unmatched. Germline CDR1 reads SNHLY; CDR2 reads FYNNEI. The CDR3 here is CASRYPGLAFDNEQFF. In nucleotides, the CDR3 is TGTGCCAGCAGGTATCCGGGACTAGCGTTTGACAATGAGCAGTTCTTC.

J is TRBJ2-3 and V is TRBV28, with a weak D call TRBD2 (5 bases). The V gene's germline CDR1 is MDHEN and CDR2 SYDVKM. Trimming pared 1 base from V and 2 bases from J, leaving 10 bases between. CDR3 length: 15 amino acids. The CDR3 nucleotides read TGTGCCAGCAGTTTATCGGGGAGAGCCACAGATACGCAGTATTTT. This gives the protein CASSLSGRATDTQYF.

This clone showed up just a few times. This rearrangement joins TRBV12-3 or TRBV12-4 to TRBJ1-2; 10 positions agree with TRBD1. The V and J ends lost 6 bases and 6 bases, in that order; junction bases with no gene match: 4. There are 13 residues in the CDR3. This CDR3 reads CASRRQGADGYTF. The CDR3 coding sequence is TGTGCCAGCAGGCGACAGGGGGCGGATGGCTACACCTTC.

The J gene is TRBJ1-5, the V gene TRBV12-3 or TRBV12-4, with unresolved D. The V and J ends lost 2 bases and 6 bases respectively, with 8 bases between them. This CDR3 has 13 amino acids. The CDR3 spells CASSLLGSQPQHF. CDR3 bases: TGTGCCAGCAGTTTACTAGGGAGTCAGCCCCAGCATTTT.